This record concerns one TCR beta chain sequence. There are 13 residues in the CDR3. CDR1 is DFQATT, CDR2 SNEGSKA, per germline (reference sequence). Trimming left V 6 bases short and J 3 bases short, with 15 bases between. The data belong to a study of CD8 T cells in Susac syndrome. TEMRA cells underwent FACS enrichment and CD8+ and CD4+ T cells underwent negative isolation. Reverse transcription of roughly 0.5 to 1 ug RNA used random hexamers. The authors amplified TCR beta CDR3 across 54 Vbeta and 13 Jbeta using immunoSEQ multiplex PCR. TCRdb re-called the immunoSEQ multiplex PCR reads with MiXCR, one entry per CDR3 protein. The table includes hundreds of thousands of distinct CDR3 sequences, about 85% detected once.

Sequences were obtained from CD8+ T cells from PBMCs. The TCR sequence derives from a human donor with multiple sclerosis. The V gene is TRBV20-1, the J gene TRBJ2-7, with D unclear. This CDR3 is CSARPPWNYEQYF. The DNA of the CDR3 is TGCAGTGCCCGACCGCCTTGGAACTACGAGCAGTACTTC.